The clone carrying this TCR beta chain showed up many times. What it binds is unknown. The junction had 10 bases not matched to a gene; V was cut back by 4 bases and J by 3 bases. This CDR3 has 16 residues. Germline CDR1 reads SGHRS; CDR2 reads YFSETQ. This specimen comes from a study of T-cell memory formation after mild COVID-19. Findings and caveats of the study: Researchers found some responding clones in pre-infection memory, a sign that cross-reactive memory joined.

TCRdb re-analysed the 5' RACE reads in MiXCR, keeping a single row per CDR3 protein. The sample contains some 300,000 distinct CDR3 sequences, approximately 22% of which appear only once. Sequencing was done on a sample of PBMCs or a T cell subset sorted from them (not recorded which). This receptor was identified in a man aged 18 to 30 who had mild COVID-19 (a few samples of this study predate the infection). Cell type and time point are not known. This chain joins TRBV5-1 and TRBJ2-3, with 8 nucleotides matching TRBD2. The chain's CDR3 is CASSSFSLAATDTQYF. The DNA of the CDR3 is TGCGCCAGCAGCAGCTTCTCACTAGCGGCGACAGATACGCAGTATTTT.